Listed below are T cell receptor beta chains from one sample, sequenced in a study of blood T cell repertoires in COVID-19. Produced via immunoSEQ multiplex PCR; TCRdb's table is partial and in-frame only. The sample has roughly 360,000 clones, 70% to 90% seen once. Source material: PBMCs or T cells enriched from blood (not recorded which). These receptor sequences come from a man aged 25 to 45 who had recovered from COVID-19. CDR3s include the opening cysteine and the closing phenylalanine or tryptophan. A D gene is named only where the DNA matches it firmly. Rows give clone size only sometimes, using once, few, many, or a class for an expanded clone.

d_call	clone_size	j_call	v_call	cdr3_nt	cdr3_aa
TRBD2	NA	TRBJ2-5	TRBV5-1	TGCGCCAGCAGCTTGGCCGTCGGGGGGACGGAGACCCAGTACTTC	CASSLAVGGTETQYF
TRBD1	NA	TRBJ1-2	TRBV27	TGTGCCAGCAGTTTCCTCAGGACAGGCTTCTATGGCTACACCTTC	CASSFLRTGFYGYTF
NA	NA	TRBJ1-1	TRBV9	TGTGCCAGCAGTGACAGGCCGGGCACTGAAGCTTTCTTT	CASSDRPGTEAFF
NA	NA	TRBJ1-6	TRBV5-1	TGCGCCAGCAGCTTGGACCAGGGTGTGAATTCACCCCTCCACTTT	CASSLDQGVNSPLHF
NA	NA	TRBJ1-5	TRBV30	TGTGCCTGGAGTCCCTCCCATCAGCCCCAGCATTTT	CAWSPSHQPQHF
NA	NA	TRBJ1-3	TRBV13	TGTGCCAGCAGCGGGCAGGGTTCTGGAAACACCATATATTTT	CASSGQGSGNTIYF
TRBD2	NA	TRBJ2-2	TRBV6-5	TGTGCCAGTCGTACTAGCGGGGAGGTCGGGGAGCTGTTTTTT	CASRTSGEVGELFF
NA	NA	TRBJ2-1	TRBV3-1/TRBV3-2	TGTGCCAGCAGCCAAGCAGGACAGACTAATGAGCAGTTCTTC	CASSQAGQTNEQFF
TRBD2	once	TRBJ2-1	TRBV6-4	TGTGCCAGCAGTCCCAGCGGGGGGTTCTACAATGAGCAGTTCTTC	CASSPSGGFYNEQFF
NA	once	TRBJ1-2	TRBV7-9	TGTGCCAGCGATGACTTGGATAGTTATGGCTACACCTTC	CASDDLDSYGYTF
TRBD1	few	TRBJ2-2	TRBV10-3	TGTGCCATCAAGGGGGCGCGGGACACCGGGGAGCTGTTTTTT	CAIKGARDTGELFF
TRBD1	NA	TRBJ2-6	TRBV27	TGTGCCAGCGGTTTCCCGGGACAGCCTTTCTCTGGGGCCAACGTCCTGACTTTC	CASGFPGQPFSGANVLTF
NA	NA	TRBJ1-1	TRBV5-6	TGTGCCAGCAGCTGTCAGGGCTTGAGAGCTTTCTTT	CASSCQGLRAFF
NA	NA	TRBJ1-5	TRBV7-9	TGTGCCAGCAGCTTAGGGAGGGCTGGGAATCAGCCCCAGCATTTT	CASSLGRAGNQPQHF
NA	NA	TRBJ1-1	TRBV6-5	TGTGCCAGCAGTAAACGGACATCTATGAACACTGAAGCTTTCTTT	CASSKRTSMNTEAFF
NA	once	TRBJ1-3	TRBV6-5	TGTGCCAGCAGATCCGACAGGACCTCTGGAAACACCATATATTTT	CASRSDRTSGNTIYF
TRBD1	NA	TRBJ1-1	TRBV7-8	TGTGCCAGCAACCCAACGACAGGGTTGGGTGACACTGAAGCTTTCTTT	CASNPTTGLGDTEAFF
TRBD1	NA	TRBJ2-1	TRBV6-4	TGTGCCAGCAGTGACTCCGCCGGGACAGGGAATGAGCAGTTCTTC	CASSDSAGTGNEQFF
NA	NA	TRBJ1-4	TRBV30	TGTGCCTGGAACCCCGGAGGGGGGGCTAATGAAAAACTGTTTTTT	CAWNPGGGANEKLFF
TRBD1	NA	TRBJ2-3	TRBV7-2	TGTGCCAGCAGCTTAGTGGGTGGGACAGGGGGGATGAGAGCAGATACGCAGTATTTT	CASSLVGGTGGMRADTQYF
TRBD1	NA	TRBJ2-6	TRBV11-2	TGTGCCACCTGGACCCGGGACAGGGGGAGATCCAACGTCCTGACTTTC	CATWTRDRGRSNVLTF
NA	once	TRBJ2-6	TRBV4-3	TGCGCCAGCAGCCAGGAAGACAGGCGTATAACTGGGGCCAACGTCCTGACTTTC	CASSQEDRRITGANVLTF
NA	few	TRBJ2-3	TRBV27	TGTGCCAGCAGTCCCCACACCCAACTCCAGGGGTGGAGCACAGATACGCAGTATTTT	CASSPHTQLQGWSTDTQYF
NA	NA	TRBJ2-3	TRBV18	TGTGCCAGCTCACCATTGACTCGGACGGAGGCAGATACGCAGTATTTT	CASSPLTRTEADTQYF
NA	NA	TRBJ1-1	TRBV12-3/TRBV12-4	TGTGCCAGCAGTAAGCTAGCCTCTGAAGCTTTCTTT	CASSKLASEAFF
TRBD2	NA	TRBJ2-3	TRBV4-1	TGCGCCAGCAGCCAAGGACTAGCGGGGGGGCCGATCGGCGATACGCAGTATTTT	CASSQGLAGGPIGDTQYF
NA	NA	TRBJ2-7	TRBV12-3/TRBV12-4	TGTGCCAGCAGCAGGGTTGGGTCCTACGAGCAGTACTTC	CASSRVGSYEQYF
NA	NA	TRBJ2-2	TRBV18	TGTGCCAGCTCACCAGGGCGGGGCCCGAACACCGGGGAGCTGTTTTTT	CASSPGRGPNTGELFF
NA	NA	TRBJ1-3	TRBV20-1	TGCAGTGCTAGTATGGGTACGGAGAGCTCTGGAAACACCATATATTTT	CSASMGTESSGNTIYF
TRBD1	NA	TRBJ2-7	TRBV6-5	TGTGCCGGACAGGGAGTAGCCTACGAGCAGTACTTC	CAGQGVAYEQYF
NA	few	TRBJ1-2	TRBV10-1	TGCGCCAGCAGTGAGTCCCGGGGGAGCCTCTCTGGCTACACCTTC	CASSESRGSLSGYTF
NA	NA	TRBJ2-7	TRBV20-1	TGCAGTGCTAGTCCCTATAACTACGAGCAGTACTTC	CSASPYNYEQYF
NA	NA	TRBJ2-2	TRBV2	TGTGCCAGCATAAGACAGGCGAACACCGGGGAGCTGTTTTTT	CASIRQANTGELFF
NA	NA	TRBJ2-7	TRBV10-3	TGTGCCATCAGTGAGTCCGACAGGAGCTCCTACGAGCAGTACTTC	CAISESDRSSYEQYF
NA	NA	TRBJ1-2	TRBV5-4	TGTGCCAGCAGCTTGCTGGGGGAGGACTATGGCTACACCTTC	CASSLLGEDYGYTF
NA	once	TRBJ1-5	TRBV27	TGTGCCAGCAGCGCCGGGCGGGAGTCCGGCCCGCATTTT	CASSAGRESGPHF
NA	once	TRBJ1-6	TRBV5-5	TGTGCCAGCAGCTTGGCTGGGCAGAATTCACCCCTCCACTTT	CASSLAGQNSPLHF
NA	NA	TRBJ1-1	TRBV3-1/TRBV3-2	TGTGCCAGCAGCCGTGGGGGCCCCCTTAGCACTGAAGCTTTCTTT	CASSRGGPLSTEAFF
NA	few	TRBJ1-3	TRBV6-6	TGTGCCAGCAGTCCGGGACTGCTCTCTGGAAACACCATATATTTT	CASSPGLLSGNTIYF
NA	NA	TRBJ2-1	TRBV12-5	TGTGCTAGTGGTTTTTCCCCGGTCTACAATGAGCAGTTCTTC	CASGFSPVYNEQFF
TRBD1	NA	TRBJ2-2	TRBV11-3	TGTGCCAGCAGCCGCGGGACAGGGTCCACCGGGGAGCTGTTTTTT	CASSRGTGSTGELFF
NA	NA	TRBJ1-4	TRBV30	TGTGCCCGAAAGGGGTCCAATAATGAAAAACTGTTTTTT	CARKGSNNEKLFF
NA	NA	TRBJ1-2	TRBV7-8	TGTGCCAGCAGCGCGGCCGCTAATACTAACTATGGCTACACCTTC	CASSAAANTNYGYTF
NA	NA	TRBJ1-1	TRBV7-2	TGTGCCAGCAGCCCACAGGTGATGAACACTGAAGCTTTCTTT	CASSPQVMNTEAFF
NA	NA	TRBJ1-4	TRBV7-2	TGTGCCAGCAGCTTAGGGGCAGGGGTTAATGAAAAACTGTTTTTT	CASSLGAGVNEKLFF
TRBD1	few	TRBJ2-1	TRBV7-9	TGTGCCAGCAGCCACGACAGGGGGCTAGTAGGTGTGAATGAGCAGTTCTTC	CASSHDRGLVGVNEQFF
NA	NA	TRBJ1-2	TRBV28	TGTGCCAGCAGCCCGGACGGGGGGCGCTTCTATGGCTACACCTTC	CASSPDGGRFYGYTF
NA	NA	TRBJ1-2	TRBV7-8	TGTGCCAGCAGCCAGGCAGGGTATGGCTACACCTTC	CASSQAGYGYTF
NA	NA	TRBJ1-5	TRBV4-1	TGCGCCAGCAGCCAAGATTTCATTCAGCCCCAGCATTTT	CASSQDFIQPQHF
TRBD2	NA	TRBJ2-2	TRBV6-2/TRBV6-3	TGTGCCAGCAGTTACAGAGCGGGGGAATCGAACACCGGGGAGCTGTTTTTT	CASSYRAGESNTGELFF
NA	NA	TRBJ1-1	TRBV19	TGTGCCAGTATATTAGGTCCAGGCTGGGAGGGCACTGAAGCTTTCTTT	CASILGPGWEGTEAFF
TRBD2	NA	TRBJ2-3	TRBV5-1	TGCGCCAGCAGGGCTAGCGGGGGGACCACAGATACGCAGTATTTT	CASRASGGTTDTQYF
TRBD1	NA	TRBJ2-2	TRBV19	TGTGCCAGTAGTCCCAGGGGGCAGGGACTTACCGGGGAGCTGTTTTTT	CASSPRGQGLTGELFF
NA	NA	TRBJ2-1	TRBV3-1/TRBV3-2	TGTGCCAGCAGCCGGGCTGGCAATGAGCAGTTCTTC	CASSRAGNEQFF